This is a list of T cell receptor beta chains from one sample in a study of T-cell memory formation after mild COVID-19. TCRdb re-called the 5' RACE reads through MiXCR, storing one row per CDR3 protein. The profile shows hundreds of thousands of distinct CDR3 sequences, approximately 23% of them singletons. The sample consisted of PBMCs or a T cell subset sorted from them (not recorded which). The receptors were gathered from an adult woman who had mild COVID-19 (a few samples of this study predate the infection). Cell type and time point are not known. Each CDR3 is given with its conserved first and last residue. D genes are given only for firm matches. Clone size is given for some rows only: seen once, a few or many times, or a class if the clone is expanded.

-	-	TRBV7-9	TRBJ2-1	TGTGCCAGCAGCTTAGCGGGGGAGTCCTACAATGAGCAGTTCTTC	CASSLAGESYNEQFF
-	-	TRBV18	TRBJ2-5	TGTGCCAGCTCACCAAAACTGCTTCAGGAGACCCAGTACTTC	CASSPKLLQETQYF
-	-	TRBV2	TRBJ1-5	TGTGCCAGCAGCGAACAGGGCTCGAGCAATCAGCCCCAGCATTTT	CASSEQGSSNQPQHF
-	-	TRBV15	TRBJ2-3	TGTGCCACCAGCAGAGAGGGATCTACGCAGTATTTT	CATSREGSTQYF
-	-	TRBV7-9	TRBJ1-5	TGTGCCAGCAGCTTAGCGCATCAGCCCCAGCATTTT	CASSLAHQPQHF
-	-	TRBV6-1	TRBJ1-6	TGTGCCAGCAGTGGTTATCCGGGGACGAAGGGCGATAATTCACCCCTCCACTTT	CASSGYPGTKGDNSPLHF
-	TRBD1	TRBV12-3/TRBV12-4	TRBJ1-5	TGTGCCAGCAGCCCTCCGGGACAGAGCAATCAGCCCCAGCATTTT	CASSPPGQSNQPQHF
once	TRBD1	TRBV12-3/TRBV12-4	TRBJ1-4	TGTGCCACCCAAGACAGGGGAACAACTAATGAAAAACTGTTTTTT	CATQDRGTTNEKLFF
many	-	TRBV30	TRBJ1-1	TGTGCCTGGAGTGTCTGGCTGAACACTGAAGCTTTCTTT	CAWSVWLNTEAFF
few	-	TRBV7-6	TRBJ1-1	TGTGCCAGCAGCCCACAGGGTTACGGGATGAACACTGAAGCTTTCTTT	CASSPQGYGMNTEAFF
few	-	TRBV27	TRBJ2-2	TGTGCCAGCAGGGCAAACACCGGGGAGCTGTTTTTT	CASRANTGELFF
few	TRBD1	TRBV12-3/TRBV12-4	TRBJ2-5	TGTGCCAGCAGTCGTGGACAGGGGATACAAGAGACCCAGTACTTC	CASSRGQGIQETQYF
few	TRBD1	TRBV27	TRBJ2-5	TGTGCCAGCGGGAGAGACAGGGCTGAGACCCAGTACTTC	CASGRDRAETQYF
few	-	TRBV7-6	TRBJ2-7	TGTGCCAGCAGTACTGGAACCTACGAGCAGTACTTC	CASSTGTYEQYF
many	-	TRBV6-2/TRBV6-3	TRBJ2-7	TGTGCCAGCAACACCGCTTCCTACGAGCAGTACTTC	CASNTASYEQYF
-	-	TRBV7-9	TRBJ1-6	TGTGCCAGCAGCGTAGGTGGGGGTAATTCACCCCTCCACTTT	CASSVGGGNSPLHF
-	-	TRBV6-2/TRBV6-3	TRBJ1-1	TGTGCCAGCAGGGGGGGGCACATGAACACTGAAGCTTTCTTT	CASRGGHMNTEAFF
-	-	TRBV24-1	TRBJ2-3	TGTGCCACCAGTGATTTAGGAACGAATACGCAGTATTTT	CATSDLGTNTQYF
-	TRBD1	TRBV11-2	TRBJ1-1	TGTGCCAGCAGCAGAGGGGGGACAGGGCACACTGAAGCTTTCTTT	CASSRGGTGHTEAFF
-	-	TRBV4-3	TRBJ2-1	TGCGCCAGCAGCCAGTCAGGGGTGAGCAATGAGCAGTTCTTC	CASSQSGVSNEQFF